Sequencing of this T cell receptor (beta chain) was carried out in a study of T cell responses to AZD1222 COVID-19 vaccine. The assay was immunoSEQ multiplex PCR, and TCRdb's table has in-frame clones only and misses some. Of roughly 140,000 clones listed, more than 75% are singletons. This clone was detected a few times. Its antigen is still unknown. V trimming: 4 bases; J trimming: 4 bases; junction bases outside the gene matches: 5. The germline V gene encodes CDR1 ENHRY and CDR2 SYGVKD. The CDR3 extends over 14 amino acids. Study-wide results and limits: With dominance at 160-218 and 743-854, vaccine-associated CD4 TCRs spanned spike.

The clonotype originates from an adult who received the AZD1222 COVID-19 vaccine. The sample consisted of peripheral blood, taken 28 days after the second AZD1222 dose. The chain carries TRBV10-3 and TRBJ1-2, with 8 bases aligning to TRBD1. The CDR3 nucleotides are TGTGCCATCAGTGGGACAGGGACGAGCTATGGCTACACCTTC. Amino acids: CAISGTGTSYGYTF.